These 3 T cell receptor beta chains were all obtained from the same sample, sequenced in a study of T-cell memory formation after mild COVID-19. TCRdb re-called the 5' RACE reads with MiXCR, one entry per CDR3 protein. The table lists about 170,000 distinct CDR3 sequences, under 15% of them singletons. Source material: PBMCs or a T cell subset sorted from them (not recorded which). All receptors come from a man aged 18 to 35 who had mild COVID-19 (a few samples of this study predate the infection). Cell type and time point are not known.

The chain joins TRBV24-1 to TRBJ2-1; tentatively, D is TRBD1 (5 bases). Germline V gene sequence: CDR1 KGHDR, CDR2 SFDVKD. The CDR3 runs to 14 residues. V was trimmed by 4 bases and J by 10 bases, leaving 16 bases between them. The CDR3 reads CATSEAGKDSEQFF. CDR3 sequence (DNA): TGTGCCACCAGTGAGGCAGGGAAAGACAGCGAGCAGTTCTTC.

The CDR3 region has the DNA TGTGCCAGCAGTTTAAGGCAGGCGAACACCGGGGAGCTGTTTTTT. Protein: CASSLRQANTGELFF. The chain uses TRBV12-3 or TRBV12-4 and TRBJ2-2; D not resolved. Trimming left V 2 bases short and J 0 bases short, with 7 bases between. CDR3 length: 15 amino acids.

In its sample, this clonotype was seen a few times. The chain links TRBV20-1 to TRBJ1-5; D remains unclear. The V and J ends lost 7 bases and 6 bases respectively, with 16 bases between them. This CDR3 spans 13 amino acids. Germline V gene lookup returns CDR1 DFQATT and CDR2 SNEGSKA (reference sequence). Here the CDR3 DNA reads TGCAGTGGGGCCTTAGGGTCGGGTCAGCCCCAGCATTTT. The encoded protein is CSGALGSGQPQHF.